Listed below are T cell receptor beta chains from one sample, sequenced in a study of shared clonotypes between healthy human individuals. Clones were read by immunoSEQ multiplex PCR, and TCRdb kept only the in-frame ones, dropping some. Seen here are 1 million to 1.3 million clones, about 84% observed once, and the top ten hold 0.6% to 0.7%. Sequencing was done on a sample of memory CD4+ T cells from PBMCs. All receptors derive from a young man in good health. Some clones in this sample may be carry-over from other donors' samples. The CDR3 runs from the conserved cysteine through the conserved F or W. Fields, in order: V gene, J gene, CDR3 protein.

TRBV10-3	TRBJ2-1	CAASSGSGNNEQFF
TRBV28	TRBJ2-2	CASSLSRPGELFF
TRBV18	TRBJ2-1	CASSAQIGARQGDEQFF
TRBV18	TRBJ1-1	CASSQQVGGEAFF
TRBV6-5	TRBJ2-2	CASSRQGAYTGELFF
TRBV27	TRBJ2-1	CASSLRQGVVNEQFF
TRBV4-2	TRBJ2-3	CASSQVSGDYTDTQYF
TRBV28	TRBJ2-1	CAILGGDYSYNEQFF
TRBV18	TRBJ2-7	CASSPPSGRALYYEQYF
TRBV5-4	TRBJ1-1	CASSLGGRTDTEAFF
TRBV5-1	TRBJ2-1	CASSPGLAVGNEQFF
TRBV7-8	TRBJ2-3	CASSEGRETDTQYF
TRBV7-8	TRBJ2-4	CASSFGSGIQYF
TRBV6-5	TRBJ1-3	CASSSVHSGNTIYF
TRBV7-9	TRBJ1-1	CASSITGNAEAFF
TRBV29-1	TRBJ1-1	CSVVRGWAEAFF
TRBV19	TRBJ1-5	CASSIFRGQGFLQPQHF
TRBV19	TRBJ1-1	CASSIAHRNTEAFF
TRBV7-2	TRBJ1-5	CASSLAPDQPQHF
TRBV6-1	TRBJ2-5	CASSLRLGETQYF
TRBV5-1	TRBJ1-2	CASSGDGRWDGYTF
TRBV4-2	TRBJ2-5	CASSQDIHTETQYF